This TCR beta chain comes out of a study of CXCR3-negative and CXCR3-positive naive CD8 T cells. General study results and limits: CXCR3-positive naive cells had more hydrophobic TRB CDR3s than CXCR3-negative naive cells.

The germline V gene has CDR1 SSHAT and CDR2 FNYEAQ (reference sequence). This CDR3 comprises 15 residues. Each TRB cDNA library was prepared by 5' RACE (with UMI labels). For each CDR3 protein, TCRdb gives one entry from its re-call of the 5' RACE reads, without DNA. This sample's clone table lists fewer than 95,000 distinct CDR3 sequences. Naive CD8+ T cells had a CD45RO-CCR7+CD27+CD95- phenotype. Points on this clonotype: Its target is not known.

The chain couples TRBV7-7 to TRBJ2-1; TCRdb outputs TRBD1, but without DNA this stays unchecked. This TCR was sampled from a human donor in good health. Some clones in this sample may be carry-over from other donors' samples. The specimen was naive CXCR3- CD8+ T cells from blood. Subset: CD45RO-CCR7+CD27+CD95- naive CD8+ T cells lacking CXCR3 (TNR3-). The CDR3 here is CASSINGGGQNEQFF.